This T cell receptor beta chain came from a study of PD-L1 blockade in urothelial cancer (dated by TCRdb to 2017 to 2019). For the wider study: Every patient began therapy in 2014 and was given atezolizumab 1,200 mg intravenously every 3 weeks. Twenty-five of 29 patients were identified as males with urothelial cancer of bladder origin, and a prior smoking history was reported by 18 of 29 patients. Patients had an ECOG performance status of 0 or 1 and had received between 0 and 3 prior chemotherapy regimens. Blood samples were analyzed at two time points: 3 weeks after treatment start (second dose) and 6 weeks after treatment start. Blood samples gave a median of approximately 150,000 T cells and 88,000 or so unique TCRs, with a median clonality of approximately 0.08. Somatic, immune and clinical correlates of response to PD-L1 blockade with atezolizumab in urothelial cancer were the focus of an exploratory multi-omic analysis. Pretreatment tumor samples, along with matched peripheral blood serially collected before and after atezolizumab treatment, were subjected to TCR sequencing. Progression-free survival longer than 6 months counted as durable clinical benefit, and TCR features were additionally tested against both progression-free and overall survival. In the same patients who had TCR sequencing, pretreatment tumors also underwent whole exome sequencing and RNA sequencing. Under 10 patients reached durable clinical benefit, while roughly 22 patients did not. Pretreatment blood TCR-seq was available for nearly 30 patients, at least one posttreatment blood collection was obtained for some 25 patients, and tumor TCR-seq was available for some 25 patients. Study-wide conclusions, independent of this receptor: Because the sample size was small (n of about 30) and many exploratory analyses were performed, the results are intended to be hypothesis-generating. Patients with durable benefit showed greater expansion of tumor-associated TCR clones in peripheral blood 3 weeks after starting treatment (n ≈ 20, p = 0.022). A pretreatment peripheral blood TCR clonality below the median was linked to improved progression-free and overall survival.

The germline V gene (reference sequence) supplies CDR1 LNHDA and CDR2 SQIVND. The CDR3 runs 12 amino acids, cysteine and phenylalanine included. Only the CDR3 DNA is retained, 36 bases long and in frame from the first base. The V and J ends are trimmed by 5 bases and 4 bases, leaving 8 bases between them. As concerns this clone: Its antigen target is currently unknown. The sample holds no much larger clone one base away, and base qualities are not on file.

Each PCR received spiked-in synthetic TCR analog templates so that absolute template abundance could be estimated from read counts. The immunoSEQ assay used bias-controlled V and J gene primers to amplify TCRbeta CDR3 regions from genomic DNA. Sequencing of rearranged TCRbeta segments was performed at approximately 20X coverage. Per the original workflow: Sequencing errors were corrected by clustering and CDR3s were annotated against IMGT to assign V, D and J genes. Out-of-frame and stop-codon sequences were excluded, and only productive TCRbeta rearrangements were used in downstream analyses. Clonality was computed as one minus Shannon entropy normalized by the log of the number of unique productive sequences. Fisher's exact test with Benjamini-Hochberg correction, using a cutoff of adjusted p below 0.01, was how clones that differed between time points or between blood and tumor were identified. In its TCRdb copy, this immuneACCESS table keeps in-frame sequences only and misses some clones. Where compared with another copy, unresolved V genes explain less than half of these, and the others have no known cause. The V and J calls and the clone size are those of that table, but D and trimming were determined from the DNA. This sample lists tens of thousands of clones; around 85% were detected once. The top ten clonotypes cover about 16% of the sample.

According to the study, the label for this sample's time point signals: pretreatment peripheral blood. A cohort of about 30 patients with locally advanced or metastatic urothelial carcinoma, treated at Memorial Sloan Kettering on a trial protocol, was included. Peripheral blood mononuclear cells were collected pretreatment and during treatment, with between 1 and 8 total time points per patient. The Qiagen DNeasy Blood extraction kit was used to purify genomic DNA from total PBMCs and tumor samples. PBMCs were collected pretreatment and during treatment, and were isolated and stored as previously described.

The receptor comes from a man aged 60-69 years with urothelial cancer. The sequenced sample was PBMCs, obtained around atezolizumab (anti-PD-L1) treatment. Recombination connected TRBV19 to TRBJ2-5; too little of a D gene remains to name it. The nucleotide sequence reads TGTGCCAGTAGTTTCAGTCGAGAGACCCAGTACTTC. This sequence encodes CASSFSRETQYF.